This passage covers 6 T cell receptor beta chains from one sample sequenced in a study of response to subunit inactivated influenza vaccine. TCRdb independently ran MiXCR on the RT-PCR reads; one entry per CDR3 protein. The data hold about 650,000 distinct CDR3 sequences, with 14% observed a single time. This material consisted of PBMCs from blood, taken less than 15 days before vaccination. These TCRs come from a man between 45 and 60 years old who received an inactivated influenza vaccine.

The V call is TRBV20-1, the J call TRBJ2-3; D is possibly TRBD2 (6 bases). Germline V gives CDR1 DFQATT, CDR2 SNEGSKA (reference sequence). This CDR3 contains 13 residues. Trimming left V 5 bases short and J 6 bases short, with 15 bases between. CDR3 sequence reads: CSALLGGVDTQYF. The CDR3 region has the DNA TGCAGTGCTTTGTTGGGGGGTGTGGATACGCAGTATTTT.

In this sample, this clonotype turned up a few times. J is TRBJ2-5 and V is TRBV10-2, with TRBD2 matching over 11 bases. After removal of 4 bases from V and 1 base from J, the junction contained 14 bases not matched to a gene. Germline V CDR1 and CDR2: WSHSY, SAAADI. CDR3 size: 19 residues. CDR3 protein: CASSARWGGGTSGQETQYF. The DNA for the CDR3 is TGCGCCAGCAGTGCCAGGTGGGGTGGGGGGACTAGCGGCCAAGAGACCCAGTACTTC.

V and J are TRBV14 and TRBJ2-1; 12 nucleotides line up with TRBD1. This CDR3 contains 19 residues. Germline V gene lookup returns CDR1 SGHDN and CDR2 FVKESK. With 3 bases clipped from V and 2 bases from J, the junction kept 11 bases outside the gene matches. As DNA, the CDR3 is TGTGCCAGCAGCCAGGGGACAGGGGGCCGACTTGCAACCTACAATGAGCAGTTCTTC. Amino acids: CASSQGTGGRLATYNEQFF.

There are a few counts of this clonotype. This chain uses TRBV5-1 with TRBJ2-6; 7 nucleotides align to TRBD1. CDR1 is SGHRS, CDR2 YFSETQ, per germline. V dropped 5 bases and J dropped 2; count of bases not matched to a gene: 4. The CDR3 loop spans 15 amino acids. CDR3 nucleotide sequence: TGCGCCAGCAGTTTCCAGGGGGCTGGGGCCAACGTCCTGACTTTC. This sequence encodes CASSFQGAGANVLTF. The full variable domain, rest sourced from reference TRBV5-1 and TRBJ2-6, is KAGVTQTPRYLIKTRGQQVTLSCSPISGHRSVSWYQQTPGQGLQFLFEYFSETQRNKGNFPGRFSGRQFSNSRSEMNVSTLELGDSALYLCASSFQGAGANVLTFGAGSRLTVL.

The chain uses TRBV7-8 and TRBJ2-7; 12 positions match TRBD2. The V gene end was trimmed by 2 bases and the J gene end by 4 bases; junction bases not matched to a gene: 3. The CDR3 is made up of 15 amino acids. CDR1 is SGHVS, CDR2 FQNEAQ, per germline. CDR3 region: CASSLRLAGDYEQYF. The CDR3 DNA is TGTGCCAGCAGCTTAAGACTAGCGGGAGATTACGAGCAGTACTTC.

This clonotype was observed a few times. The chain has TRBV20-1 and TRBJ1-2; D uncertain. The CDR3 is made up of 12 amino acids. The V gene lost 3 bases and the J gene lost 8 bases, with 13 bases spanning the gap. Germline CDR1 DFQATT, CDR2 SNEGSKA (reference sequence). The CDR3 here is CSASGTSTGYTF. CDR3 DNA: TGCAGTGCTAGTGGTACCAGTACAGGCTACACCTTC.